These 32 T cell receptor beta chains originate from one sample sequenced in a study of shared clonotypes between healthy human individuals. Using immunoSEQ multiplex PCR, the repertoire was profiled, and TCRdb retains in-frame clones only, with some absent. The table lists 2 million or so clones, approximately 94% of them singletons. Cells designated naive CD8 were CD45RO-negative and were positively selected for CCR7, with terminally differentiated effector memory CD45RA+ cells excluded. The sample consisted of naive CD8+ T cells sorted from blood. The receptors come from a man between 18 and 29 years old in good health.

The chain uses TRBV9 and TRBJ2-3; maybe TRBD2 (6 bases). Germline V gene lookup returns CDR1 SGDLS and CDR2 YYNGEE. The CDR3 has 16 residues. Deletions cut 3 bases from V and 5 bases from J, with 19 bases between. The CDR3 DNA follows: TGTGCCAGCAGCGCCAGTCTAGCGTCTATCGGAGATACGCAGTATTTT. Translating it yields CASSASLASIGDTQYF.

The gene calls are TRBV14 and TRBJ2-7, with 7 bases matching TRBD2. The length of the CDR3 is 14 residues. Germline CDR1 SGHDN, CDR2 FVKESK. After removal of 3 bases from V and 10 bases from J, the junction contained 12 bases not matched to a gene. CDR3 bases: TGTGCCAGCAGCCATCCCTCTGGCGGGAGATTCCAGTACTTC. Its translation: CASSHPSGGRFQYF.

The V and J genes are TRBV7-9 and TRBJ2-3, with TRBD2 identical over 13 bases. The trim removed 4 bases at V and 0 bases at J, leaving 10 bases unmatched. The CDR3 totals 19 residues. Looked up from germline, CDR1 is SEHNR and CDR2 is FQNEAQ (reference sequence). CDR3 loop: CASSWGWTSGSGSTDTQYF. CDR3 sequence (DNA): TGTGCCAGCAGCTGGGGGTGGACTAGCGGGAGTGGAAGCACAGATACGCAGTATTTT.

The chain employs TRBV10-2 and TRBJ1-6; no firm D call. Germline V gene sequence: CDR1 WSHSY, CDR2 SAAADI. V lost 2 bases to trimming and J lost 2 bases, with 4 bases between them. The CDR3 extends over 14 amino acids. CDR3 protein: CASSEPAYNSPLHF. CDR3 bases: TGCGCCAGCAGTGAGCCAGCCTATAATTCACCCCTCCACTTT.

The chain couples TRBV15 to TRBJ2-7, with D unresolved. Trimming took off 5 bases at V and 2 bases at J, with 16 bases between the two ends. The CDR3 sequence is 15 residues long. The germline V gene encodes CDR1 LNHNV and CDR2 YYDKDF (reference sequence). CDR3 nucleotides: TGTGCCACCAGCTCCGACGCAGGTCGGGCCTACGAGCAGTACTTC. This translates into CATSSDAGRAYEQYF.

The chain employs TRBV28 and TRBJ2-4; either TRBD1 or TRBD2 may supply D (5 bases each). In germline, CDR1 is MDHEN, CDR2 SYDVKM. With 4 bases removed from V and 0 bases from J, the gap between germline ends came to 10 bases. The CDR3 has 15 amino acids. CDR3: CASSWDPLAKNIQYF. CDR3 bases: TGTGCCAGCAGTTGGGACCCTCTAGCCAAAAACATTCAGTACTTC.

A word on this clone: The sample contains more than one DNA sequence encoding this CDR3. The V call is TRBV6-5, the J call TRBJ1-1; D ambiguous. The V and J ends lost 3 bases and 1 base respectively, with 9 bases between them. Germline assignment: CDR1 MNHEY and CDR2 SVGAGI. CDR3 size: 14 residues. The CDR3 region is CASSYREGNTEAFF. CDR3 DNA sequence: TGTGCCAGCAGTTATAGAGAGGGGAACACTGAAGCTTTCTTT.

The chain carries TRBV13 and TRBJ1-1; D unresolved. This CDR3 contains 13 residues. Trimming cost V 8 bases and J 1 base, with 11 bases left between them. Germline V lookup: CDR1 PRHDT, CDR2 FYEKMQ (reference sequence). In DNA, the CDR3 is TGTGCCAGCTGTGACCAGTCGAACACTGAAGCTTTCTTT. Protein product: CASCDQSNTEAFF.

This chain uses TRBV29-1 with TRBJ1-1; 7 bases map to TRBD1. CDR1 and CDR2 (germline): SQVTM, ANQGSEA. V trimming: 5 bases; J trimming: 1 base; junction bases outside the gene matches: 1. The CDR3 spans 12 residues. The CDR3 coding sequence is TGCAGCGTTCACAGGGGGAACACTGAAGCTTTCTTT. Residues: CSVHRGNTEAFF.

The V call is TRBV28, the J call TRBJ1-6, with D possibly matching TRBD1 (6 bases). CDR3 size: 14 residues. Trimming pared 2 bases from V and 6 bases from J, leaving 8 bases between. In germline, CDR1 is MDHEN, CDR2 SYDVKM. In DNA, the CDR3 is TGTGCCAGCAGTTTAACAGGGAGTAATTCACCCCTCCACTTT. Its protein is CASSLTGSNSPLHF.

This chain connects TRBV11-2 to TRBJ2-2, with D maybe TRBD2 (5 bases). Trimming stripped 5 bases from V and 7 bases from J, with 14 bases between. The CDR3 consists of 14 residues. In germline, CDR1 is SGHAT, CDR2 FQNNGV. In nucleotides, the CDR3 is TGTGCCAGCAGCCCCCGGACTGAGGGCGGGGAGCTGTTTTTT. Residues: CASSPRTEGGELFF.

V and J are TRBV9 and TRBJ2-1; the match to TRBD2 covers 7 bases. There are 17 residues in the CDR3. Trimming removed 0 bases from V and 5 bases from J; junction bases left unmatched: 11. CDR1 and CDR2 from the germline V gene are SGDLS and YYNGEE. CDR3 nucleotide sequence: TGTGCCAGCAGCGTAGATGTTATGGGGGGGAGTAACAATGAGCAGTTCTTC. Amino acids: CASSVDVMGGSNNEQFF.

J is TRBJ1-2 and V is TRBV14, with TRBD1 matching 8 bases. Germline CDR1 reads SGHDN; CDR2 reads FVKESK. V trimming: 3 bases; J trimming: 8 bases; junction bases outside the gene matches: 17. The CDR3 loop spans 17 amino acids. CDR3 loop: CASSQGALRGRRFGYTF. CDR3 DNA: TGTGCCAGCAGCCAGGGAGCCCTCAGGGGGCGTCGGTTCGGCTACACCTTC.

This chain uses TRBV6-5 with TRBJ2-5; the match to TRBD1 covers 8 bases. Germline V lookup: CDR1 MNHEY, CDR2 SVGAGI. With V trimmed by 6 bases and J by 6 bases, 6 bases remained unmatched. The CDR3 is made up of 13 amino acids. This chain's CDR3 is CASSLDRGQTQYF. The CDR3 DNA is TGTGCCAGCAGCCTCGACAGGGGTCAGACCCAGTACTTC.

CDR3 protein: CASSHPTGGGRAFF. The CDR3, as DNA: TGCGCCAGCAGCCACCCTACAGGGGGGGGAAGAGCTTTCTTT. This chain joins TRBV4-1 and TRBJ1-1; TRBD1 matches 8 bases. Germline-derived CDR1 and CDR2 are MGHRA and YSYEKL. V was pared by 3 bases and J by 10 bases, with 10 bases of the junction left unmatched. The CDR3 contains 14 residues.

The gene calls are TRBV5-1 and TRBJ2-7; D may correspond to TRBD1 or TRBD2 (5 bases each). The CDR3 sequence is 16 residues long. Germline assignment: CDR1 SGHRS and CDR2 YFSETQ. V lost 9 bases and J 1 base, leaving 23 bases between the germline ends. CDR3 nucleotide sequence: TGCGCCAACCCGATCCCGGGGCCACCAGTTTCCTACGAGCAGTACTTC. This encodes CANPIPGPPVSYEQYF.

The chain couples TRBV6-5 to TRBJ2-1, with 10 nucleotides matching TRBD2. The trim removed 1 base at V and 5 bases at J, leaving 2 bases unmatched. Looked up from germline, CDR1 is MNHEY and CDR2 is SVGAGI. The CDR3 runs to 15 residues. Here the CDR3 reads CASSYLAGGHNEQFF. CDR3 in DNA: TGTGCCAGCAGTTACTTAGCGGGAGGCCACAATGAGCAGTTCTTC.

The chain combines TRBV7-9 with TRBJ2-3; D not certain. The CDR3 extends over 17 amino acids. Trimming took 5 bases from V and 0 from J, leaving 18 bases between them. Germline CDR1 and CDR2: SEHNR and FQNEAQ (reference sequence). CDR3 sequence: CASSPHGVQWSTDTQYF. In DNA form, the CDR3 reads TGTGCCAGCAGCCCCCATGGCGTCCAATGGAGCACAGATACGCAGTATTTT.

The rearrangement joins TRBV5-1 to TRBJ2-3, with unresolved D. The germline V and J ends were trimmed by 2 bases and 6 bases, with 16 bases remaining between them. The V gene's germline CDR1 is SGHRS and CDR2 YFSETQ. This CDR3 spans 15 amino acids. This CDR3 reads CASSLSSYLGDTQYF. CDR3 in DNA: TGCGCCAGCAGCTTAAGTTCTTACCTGGGGGATACGCAGTATTTT. Full variable domain (rest looked up from reference TRBV5-1 and TRBJ2-3): KAGVTQTPRYLIKTRGQQVTLSCSPISGHRSVSWYQQTPGQGLQFLFEYFSETQRNKGNFPGRFSGRQFSNSRSEMNVSTLELGDSALYLCASSLSSYLGDTQYFGPGTRLTVL.

This sequence joins TRBV29-1 and TRBJ1-3, with D unresolved. The V end was cut by 1 base, the J end by 7 bases, with 11 bases between. The CDR3 has 13 residues. Germline CDR1 reads SQVTM; CDR2 reads ANQGSEA. The CDR3 loop reads CSVEVPSRNTIYF. Written as DNA, the CDR3 is TGCAGCGTTGAAGTGCCCAGCCGGAACACCATATATTTT.

This chain connects TRBV6-5 to TRBJ1-2; possibly TRBD1 for D (5 bases). CDR1 and CDR2 (germline): MNHEY, SVGAGI. V gave up 7 bases and J gave up 8 bases, with 23 bases separating them. The CDR3 runs to 15 residues. The CDR3 reads CASTPLGEGSTGYTF. CDR3 DNA: TGTGCCAGCACCCCCTTAGGGGAGGGATCGACGGGCTACACCTTC.

The chain combines TRBV2 with TRBJ2-7; no clear D. Germline CDR1 and CDR2: SNHLY and FYNNEI. The CDR3 runs 11 residues. The V end was cut by 2 bases, the J end by 3 bases, with 2 bases between. CDR3 nucleotides: TGTGCCAGCAGTGAACACTACGAGCAGTACTTC. Protein product: CASSEHYEQYF.

About this clone itself: Different DNA sequences within this sample yield the same CDR3. The V call is TRBV27, the J call TRBJ2-1, with 7 bases fitting TRBD2. The CDR3 contains 15 residues. Germline V CDR1 and CDR2: MNHEY, SMNVEV (reference sequence). J was trimmed by 2 bases and V by 2 bases; bases with no gene match: 3. CDR3 region: CASSLGGDPYNEQFF. CDR3 DNA: TGTGCCAGCAGTTTAGGGGGGGACCCCTACAATGAGCAGTTCTTC.

The chain has TRBV5-6 and TRBJ2-3; D remains unclear. Between the trimmed V and J ends, which lost 0 bases and 0 bases, there was a span of 8 bases. The CDR3 consists of 15 residues. Germline loops: CDR1 SGHDT, CDR2 YYEEEE. The CDR3, as DNA: TGTGCCAGCAGCTTGGAGGGTCGAAGCACAGATACGCAGTATTTT. Translating it yields CASSLEGRSTDTQYF. The full variable domain, rest sourced from reference TRBV5-6 and TRBJ2-3, is DAGVTQSPTHLIKTRGQQVTLRCSPKSGHDTVSWYQQALGQGPQFIFQYYEEEERQRGNFPDRFSGHQFPNYSSELNVNALLLGDSALYLCASSLEGRSTDTQYFGPGTRLTVL.

V usage is TRBV29-1 and J usage is TRBJ1-1; D gene uncertain. Germline V gives CDR1 SQVTM, CDR2 ANQGSEA. The V end lost 4 bases, the J end lost 0 bases, and 3 bases lay between the germline ends. CDR3 length: 11 residues. The CDR3 here is CSVAVNTEAFF. CDR3 DNA: TGCAGCGTTGCCGTGAACACTGAAGCTTTCTTT.

With regard to this clone: Other nucleotide sequences in the sample specify the same CDR3. The V and J genes are TRBV5-4 and TRBJ2-5; D not resolved. Trimming cost V 0 bases and J 1 base, with 4 bases left between them. This CDR3 is 13 amino acids long. CDR1 SGHNT and CDR2 YYREEE come from the germline V gene (reference sequence). CDR3 in DNA: TGTGCCAGCAGCTTGGAAAGCCAAGAGACCCAGTACTTC. This gives the protein CASSLESQETQYF. Full variable domain (outside the CDR3, taken from reference TRBV5-4 and TRBJ2-5): ETGVTQSPTHLIKTRGQQVTLRCSSQSGHNTVSWYQQALGQGPQFIFQYYREEENGRGNFPPRFSGLQFPNYSSELNVNALELDDSALYLCASSLESQETQYFGPGTRLLVL.

The chain is built from TRBV27 and TRBJ1-5, with unresolved D. This CDR3 is 16 amino acids long. Per germline, CDR1 MNHEY and CDR2 SMNVEV (reference sequence). With 9 bases removed from V and 1 base from J, the gap between germline ends came to 19 bases. The CDR3 sequence is CARMGGSLASNQPQHF. The CDR3 DNA reads as TGTGCCAGGATGGGAGGCTCTCTCGCGAGCAATCAGCCCCAGCATTTT.

The CDR3 is CASRLMTGFYEQYF. Here the CDR3 DNA reads TGTGCCAGCAGGTTGATGACAGGGTTCTACGAGCAGTACTTC. The chain carries TRBV27 and TRBJ2-7; TRBD1 matches 7 bases. V shed 6 bases, J shed 3 bases, and the junction held 8 bases outside the gene matches. The CDR3 consists of 14 residues. Germline CDR1 reads MNHEY; CDR2 reads SMNVEV (reference sequence).

In the case of this clone: Other nucleotide sequences in the sample specify the same CDR3. The chain is built from TRBV27 and TRBJ1-5; TRBD1 aligns across 9 bases. This CDR3 has 14 residues. Trimming took 5 bases from V and 5 from J; bases not matched to a gene: 4. Germline V gives CDR1 MNHEY, CDR2 SMNVEV (reference sequence). Here the CDR3 reads CASSPRQGDQPQHF. The CDR3 coding sequence is TGTGCCAGCAGTCCCCGACAGGGGGATCAGCCCCAGCATTTT.

The V gene is TRBV14, the J gene TRBJ2-3, with D unclear. With 1 base removed from V and 1 base from J, the gap between germline ends came to 12 bases. The length of the CDR3 is 16 residues. Germline CDR1 reads SGHDN; CDR2 reads FVKESK. The DNA of the CDR3 is TGTGCCAGCAGCCAAGCTGGGTACGAGGGCACAGATACGCAGTATTTT. Translated, it gives CASSQAGYEGTDTQYF.

The chain recombines TRBV12-2 with TRBJ2-3. TRBV12-2 is a pseudogene segment. This CDR3 contains 16 residues. CDR3 coding DNA: TGTGCAAGTCGCTCAGACTCGGGACCTCTCACAGATACGCAGTATTTT. This gives the protein CASRSDSGPLTDTQYF.

The table lists this clone with a count of one. This chain links TRBV4-1 with TRBJ1-2; 9 bases fit TRBD1. The V segment lost 2 bases and the J segment 4 bases; nucleotides outside the gene matches: 11. Germline V gene lookup returns CDR1 MGHRA and CDR2 YSYEKL. The CDR3 runs 17 residues. This CDR3 reads CASSQKGGDRAPYGYTF. CDR3 DNA: TGCGCCAGCAGCCAAAAAGGGGGGGACAGGGCTCCCTATGGCTACACCTTC.